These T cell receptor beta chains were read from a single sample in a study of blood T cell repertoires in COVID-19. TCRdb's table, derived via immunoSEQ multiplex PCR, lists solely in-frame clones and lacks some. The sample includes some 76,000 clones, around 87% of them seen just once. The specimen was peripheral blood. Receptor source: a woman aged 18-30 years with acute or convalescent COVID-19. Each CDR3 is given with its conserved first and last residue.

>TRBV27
CASSPGTGGLEQYF
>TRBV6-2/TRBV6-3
CASSYPYRETGTFTDTQYF
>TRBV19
CASSIANSGANHNEQFF
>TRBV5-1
CASTARGVNEKLFF
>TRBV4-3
CASSQIRAQGEAFF
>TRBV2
CASSDRYQPQHF
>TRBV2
CASSVEGYTEAFF
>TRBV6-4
CASSGSAGEVNEQFF
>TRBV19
CASSRRGTGGTDTQYF
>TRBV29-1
CSVDMTSGWETQYF
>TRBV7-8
CASSLNRAGNSPLHF
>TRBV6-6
CASSLKPGSYSYNEQFF
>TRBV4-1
CASSKTRAGDEQFF
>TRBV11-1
CASSLSGRQTEAFF
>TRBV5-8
CASIRHRGETEQFF
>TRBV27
CASSLLGGSGANVLTF
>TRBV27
CASRPTGGHTEAFF
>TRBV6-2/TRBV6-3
CASSYGGRGVGKQFF
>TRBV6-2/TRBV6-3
CASSYILAGAKNIQYF
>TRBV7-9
CASSPRGSENSEAFF
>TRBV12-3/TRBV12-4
CASSFPNSPLHF
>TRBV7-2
CASSYRGTGSYEQYF
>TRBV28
CASSDLDRDGSPLHF
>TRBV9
CASSAMGISGDNEQFF
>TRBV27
CASSQITSTDTQYF
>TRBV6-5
CASSQRQGASRYTF
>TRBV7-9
CASSSGLAAYEQYF
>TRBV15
CATSRDIGSSGKSEQFF
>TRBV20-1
CSASPQRSGAGELFF
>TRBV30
CAWGGRKDYPQNEQFF
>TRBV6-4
CASSGSYGYTF
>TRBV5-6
CASSLNRLQAGDTQYF
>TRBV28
CASRLGTRYLTDTQYF
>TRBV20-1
CSASLRYMNTEAFF
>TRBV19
CASSIGRGETQYF
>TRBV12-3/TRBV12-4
CASSLGHYEQYF
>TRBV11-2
CASSLGAGGILNTEAFF
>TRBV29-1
CSVESRGYYGYTF
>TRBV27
CASSLRGTSFNTGELFF
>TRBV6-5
CASSSHGTGKNTEAFF
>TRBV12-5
CASGLGQGNYEQYF
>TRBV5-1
CASSANSGSSTDTQYF
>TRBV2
CASSEAPQGGYGYTF
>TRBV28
CASSRQGYNSPLHF
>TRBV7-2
CASSPRTGGVSNYGYTF